The entry below describes one TCR beta chain. Its matching antigen is unknown. V shed 2 bases, J shed 8 bases, and the junction held 8 bases outside the gene matches. CDR3 length: 15 residues. Germline CDR1 reads SGHTA; CDR2 reads FQGNSA. This sample is part of a study of cytomegalovirus exposure and HLA in healthy donors. The data were produced by immunoSEQ multiplex PCR, yet TCRdb's version contains in-frame clones alone and is incomplete. The sample lists over 200,000 clones; roughly 88% were seen once. Study-wide points: Among TCR beta chains, those listed as cytomegalovirus-associated numbered over 150. Rarity held for most TCR sequences, but there were some public TCRs that occurred in many donors. Through in vitro validation, three CMV-associated chains were shown to be specific for CMV antigens. The tendency of first-cohort TCR clusters to co-occur in the 120 or so validation repertoires emerged from a later analysis.

The sample was PBMCs. V is TRBV7-2 and J is TRBJ2-1; 8 nucleotides line up with TRBD1. The TCR comes from a young woman in good health and CMV-seronegative. The CDR3: CASSLTGQAVHEQFF. In nucleotides, the CDR3 is TGTGCCAGCAGCTTAACGGGACAGGCGGTTCATGAGCAGTTCTTC.